The 31 T cell receptor beta chains listed next were all sequenced from one sample in a study of siplizumab effects on memory and regulatory T cells. Assay used: immunoSEQ multiplex PCR; TCRdb lists only in-frame clones, some missing. The sample yields roughly 68,000 clones, around 78% seen once. Sequenced sample: memory CD4+ T cells sorted from blood. The receptors stem from a human donor in good health.

The CDR3 DNA is TGTGCCAGCAGAGGGGACAGGGGAAGTTATCAGCCCCAGCATTTT. It is translated as CASRGDRGSYQPQHF. This sequence joins TRBV2 and TRBJ1-5; TRBD1 matches 10 bases. Germline V lookup: CDR1 SNHLY, CDR2 FYNNEI. The CDR3 runs 15 residues. J was trimmed by 5 bases and V by 6 bases; bases with no gene match: 7.

The V and J genes are TRBV30 and TRBJ2-5, with D unresolved. This CDR3 has 10 amino acids. Trimming removed 3 bases at V and 3 bases at J, with 2 bases between. Per the germline V gene, CDR1 is GTSNPN and CDR2 is SVGIG (reference sequence). CDR3 sequence reads: CAWRKETQYF. The CDR3 coding sequence is TGTGCCTGGAGGAAAGAGACCCAGTACTTC.

This sequence joins TRBV5-4 and TRBJ2-1, with a possible D match to TRBD1 (6 bases). V was cut by 0 bases and J by 8 bases, with 21 bases left in between. This CDR3 has 17 amino acids. Germline CDR1 reads SGHNT; CDR2 reads YYREEE (reference sequence). CDR3 loop: CASSLVIFTGLGDEQFF. Here the CDR3 DNA reads TGTGCCAGCAGCTTGGTTATCTTCACAGGGTTAGGCGATGAGCAGTTCTTC.

V usage is TRBV25-1 and J usage is TRBJ1-2; D is uncertain. V lost 7 bases and J lost 0, with 9 bases in between. Germline CDR1 and CDR2: MGHDK and SYGVNS. This CDR3 region has 13 residues. DNA of the CDR3: TGTGCCAGCAACGAAGGTTCTAACTATGGCTACACCTTC. It translates to CASNEGSNYGYTF.

This clone has just one count. The chain uses TRBV2 and TRBJ2-7; maybe TRBD1 (6 bases). The germline gives CDR1 SNHLY, CDR2 FYNNEI. The CDR3 loop spans 12 amino acids. The V end lost 5 bases, the J end lost 7 bases, and 12 bases lay between the germline ends. The chain's CDR3 is CASSPQGWEQYF. CDR3 DNA sequence: TGTGCCAGCAGTCCACAGGGATGGGAGCAGTACTTC.

The chain carries TRBV14 and TRBJ2-2; D is possibly TRBD2 (5 bases). Germline lookup yields CDR1 SGHDN and CDR2 FVKESK. The CDR3 extends over 16 amino acids. V was cut by 4 bases and J by 0 bases, with 12 bases left in between. As DNA, the CDR3 is TGTGCCAGCAGCCCCGGAGGTACCGCGAACACCGGGGAGCTGTTTTTT. Protein: CASSPGGTANTGELFF.

A word on this clone: Different DNA sequences within this sample yield the same CDR3. This chain links TRBV14 with TRBJ1-5, with D unclear. There are 14 residues in the CDR3. The germline V gene has CDR1 SGHDN and CDR2 FVKESK. V shed 1 base and J shed 5 bases, with 9 bases lying between them. The CDR3 is CASSQGGNHQPQHF. In DNA form, the CDR3 reads TGTGCCAGCAGCCAAGGAGGCAATCATCAGCCCCAGCATTTT.

The genes are TRBV5-1 and TRBJ1-1; TRBD1 aligns across 9 bases. The CDR3 is 14 amino acids. Germline V gene lookup returns CDR1 SGHRS and CDR2 YFSETQ. After removal of 4 bases from V and 4 bases from J, the junction contained 5 bases not matched to a gene. CDR3 sequence reads: CASSARDRVTEAFF. CDR3 nucleotide sequence: TGCGCCAGCAGCGCCCGGGACAGGGTCACTGAAGCTTTCTTT.

Turning to this clone: This sample includes further DNA sequences coding for the same CDR3. V gene TRBV2 combines with J gene TRBJ2-3; no definite D call. Germline-derived CDR1 and CDR2 are SNHLY and FYNNEI. The CDR3 spans 13 residues. Trimming removed 1 base at V and 1 base at J, with 3 bases between. The CDR3 sequence is CASSEVGTDTQYF. In DNA, the CDR3 is TGTGCCAGCAGTGAAGTGGGCACAGATACGCAGTATTTT.

CDR3 amino acids: CASSQDPQGRGKNIQYF. The CDR3 DNA reads as TGCGCCAGCAGCCAAGATCCACAGGGAAGGGGCAAAAACATTCAGTACTTC. J is TRBJ2-4 and V is TRBV4-1; TRBD1 might be the D (6 bases). Trimming shortened V by 0 bases and J by 3 bases, and 15 bases separated the two germline ends. Germline CDR1 and CDR2: MGHRA and YSYEKL. The CDR3 totals 17 residues.

The chain uses TRBV2 and TRBJ2-3; 7 bases agree with TRBD2. The CDR3 is 12 residues long. V trimming: 6 bases; J trimming: 6 bases; junction bases outside the gene matches: 3. Germline values: CDR1 SNHLY, CDR2 FYNNEI. CDR3 sequence: CASRDGGDTQYF. The CDR3 DNA reads as TGTGCCAGCAGAGACGGGGGGGATACGCAGTATTTT. Looking up the rest from reference TRBV2 and TRBJ2-3 gives the full variable domain: EPEVTQTPSHQVTQMGQEVILRCVPISNHLYFYWYRQILGQKVEFLVSFYNNEISEKSEIFDDQFSVERPDGSNFTLKIRSTKLEDSAMYFCASRDGGDTQYFGPGTRLTVL.

This clone appeared once. The chain recombines TRBV2 with TRBJ2-3; maybe TRBD2 (6 bases). Trimming cost V 1 base and J 2 bases, with 7 bases left between them. Germline-derived CDR1 and CDR2 are SNHLY and FYNNEI. The CDR3 sequence is 14 residues long. The chain's CDR3 is CASSEGGNTDTQYF. DNA of the CDR3: TGTGCCAGCAGTGAAGGCGGGAACACAGATACGCAGTATTTT.

This clone came up a few times. The gene calls are TRBV9 and TRBJ2-1; 8 nucleotides match TRBD2. The junction had 5 bases not matched to a gene; V was cut back by 4 bases and J by 2 bases. The CDR3 is 15 amino acids. The germline V gene encodes CDR1 SGDLS and CDR2 YYNGEE. In nucleotides, the CDR3 is TGTGCCAGCAGCTCGGGGGGGCTGACCTACAATGAGCAGTTCTTC. Translated: CASSSGGLTYNEQFF.

The chain recombines TRBV7-3 with TRBJ2-1; TRBD2 aligns across 8 bases. This CDR3 has 12 residues. The germline V gene has CDR1 SGHTA and CDR2 FQGTGA. V lost 5 bases to trimming and J lost 9 bases; unmatched junction nucleotides: 3. CDR3 DNA sequence: TGTGCCAGCAGCAGCGGGAGTAGTGAGCAGTTCTTC. Amino acid sequence: CASSSGSSEQFF.

This chain connects TRBV2 to TRBJ1-5; 7 nucleotides align to TRBD1. CDR1 SNHLY and CDR2 FYNNEI come from the germline V gene. The CDR3 is 15 residues long. With V trimmed by 2 bases and J by 6 bases, 7 bases remained unmatched. Here the CDR3 reads CASSETGERIQPQHF. The CDR3 DNA sequence: TGTGCCAGCAGTGAAACAGGGGAAAGGATTCAGCCCCAGCATTTT. The full variable domain, its missing parts supplied by reference TRBV2 and TRBJ1-5, is EPEVTQTPSHQVTQMGQEVILRCVPISNHLYFYWYRQILGQKVEFLVSFYNNEISEKSEIFDDQFSVERPDGSNFTLKIRSTKLEDSAMYFCASSETGERIQPQHFGDGTRLSIL.

Here the CDR3 reads CASSLARTSELFF. The CDR3 DNA reads TGCGCCAGCAGCTTGGCAAGGACTAGCGAGCTGTTTTTT. This chain joins TRBV5-1 and TRBJ2-2, with 8 bases that match TRBD2. This CDR3 is built from 13 residues. Unmatched junction bases numbered 3, after V lost 0 bases and J lost 11 bases. The V gene's germline CDR1 is SGHRS and CDR2 YFSETQ.

This chain links TRBV7-6 with TRBJ2-1; D is uncertain. With 1 base removed from V and 5 bases from J, the gap between germline ends came to 15 bases. Germline CDR1 reads SGHVS; CDR2 reads FNYEAQ. The CDR3 has 16 amino acids. The CDR3 spells CASSLGPPPRNNEQFF. The CDR3 DNA reads TGTGCCAGCAGCTTAGGACCCCCCCCACGAAACAATGAGCAGTTCTTC.

CDR3 nucleotide sequence: TGTGCCAGTACTCAGGGGGCGCTTTACAATGAGCAGTTCTTC. Translated: CASTQGALYNEQFF. The V call is TRBV19, the J call TRBJ2-1; the match to TRBD1 covers 8 bases. After removal of 7 bases from V and 4 bases from J, the junction contained 6 bases not matched to a gene. Germline loops: CDR1 LNHDA, CDR2 SQIVND (reference sequence). The CDR3 covers 14 residues.

This chain uses TRBV4-2 with TRBJ1-4, with unresolved D. The germline gives CDR1 LGHNA, CDR2 YNFKEQ. The CDR3 spans 18 residues. V lost 0 bases to trimming and J lost 3 bases, with 17 bases between them. The CDR3 nucleotides are TGTGCCAGCAGCCAAGAGTTTGGCGGAGAGGCTTCTAATGAAAAACTGTTTTTT. Protein: CASSQEFGGEASNEKLFF.

The V gene is TRBV25-1, the J gene TRBJ2-6; D uncertain. CDR3 length: 15 residues. Germline assignment: CDR1 MGHDK and CDR2 SYGVNS. Deletions cut 2 bases from V and 0 bases from J, with 5 bases between. This CDR3 reads CASSETISGANVLTF. The CDR3 coding sequence is TGTGCCAGCAGTGAAACAATCTCTGGGGCCAACGTCCTGACTTTC.

The CDR3 coding sequence is TGTGCCAGCAGTTACTCGGACAGGGCCTACGAGCAGTACTTC. Translation: CASSYSDRAYEQYF. The chain couples TRBV6-5 to TRBJ2-7; 8 nucleotides line up with TRBD1. Trimming at V came to 0 bases and at J to 2 bases, leaving 0 bases not matched to a gene. The CDR3 consists of 14 residues. Germline V gives CDR1 MNHEY, CDR2 SVGAGI.

DNA of the CDR3: TGCAGTGCTAGTGGAGATTACGAGCAGTACTTC. It yields the protein CSASGDYEQYF. The V gene is TRBV20-1, the J gene TRBJ2-7; D not certain. Germline V lookup: CDR1 DFQATT, CDR2 SNEGSKA (reference sequence). Deletions cut 3 bases from V and 4 bases from J, with 7 bases between. This CDR3 comprises 11 residues.

The rearrangement uses TRBV4-1 and TRBJ2-5; D remains ambiguous. Germline lookup yields CDR1 MGHRA and CDR2 YSYEKL. The CDR3 extends over 14 amino acids. Trimming stripped 1 base from V and 5 bases from J, with 11 bases between. CDR3 nucleotides: TGCGCCAGCAGCCAAGGTGAGGCTCGGGAGACCCAGTACTTC. Protein product: CASSQGEARETQYF.

The CDR3 protein is CASSVRDRDNEKLFF. DNA for the CDR3: TGTGCCAGCAGCGTACGGGACAGGGATAATGAAAAACTGTTTTTT. The chain recombines TRBV9 with TRBJ1-4, with TRBD1 matching over 9 bases. The germline gives CDR1 SGDLS, CDR2 YYNGEE. V trimming: 1 base; J trimming: 4 bases; junction bases outside the gene matches: 2. There are 15 residues in the CDR3. The full variable domain, in which reference TRBV9 and TRBJ1-4 provide the parts outside the CDR3, is DSGVTQTPKHLITATGQRVTLRCSPRSGDLSVYWYQQSLDQGLQFLIQYYNGEERAKGNILERFSAQQFPDLHSELNLSSLELGDSALYFCASSVRDRDNEKLFFGSGTQLSVL.

This clone has only a few counts. The V gene is TRBV14, the J gene TRBJ1-2; no firm D call. Between the trimmed V and J ends, which lost 4 bases and 0 bases, there was a span of 12 bases. CDR3 length equals 15 residues. The V gene's germline CDR1 is SGHDN and CDR2 FVKESK. CDR3 DNA sequence: TGTGCCAGCAGCCCCTGGACGGGTACTAACTATGGCTACACCTTC. Amino acids: CASSPWTGTNYGYTF.

A few counts support this clone. The chain carries TRBV29-1 and TRBJ1-2, with D unresolved. This CDR3 spans 13 amino acids. Germline-derived CDR1 and CDR2 are SQVTM and ANQGSEA. V lost 4 bases and J 0 bases, leaving 9 bases between the germline ends. The CDR3 region is CSVGRQTNYGYTF. CDR3 DNA sequence: TGCAGCGTTGGCAGGCAGACTAACTATGGCTACACCTTC.

The table lists this clone with a count of one. The rearrangement joins TRBV11-2 to TRBJ2-5; no clear D. Trimming shortened V by 2 bases and J by 7 bases, and 14 bases separated the two germline ends. Germline values: CDR1 SGHAT, CDR2 FQNNGV. CDR3 length: 14 residues. CDR3 in DNA: TGTGCCAGCAGCTTAAGGGCCCCCTTTGGGACCCAGTACTTC. This gives the protein CASSLRAPFGTQYF.

This chain joins TRBV6-1 and TRBJ1-4, with D uncertain. This CDR3 is built from 14 residues. The V end was cut by 6 bases, the J end by 3 bases, with 11 bases between. The germline V gene has CDR1 MNHNS and CDR2 SASEGT. The CDR3 nucleotides are TGTGCCAGCAGCCTAAGTCGGGCTAATGAAAAACTGTTTTTT. The encoded protein is CASSLSRANEKLFF.

This chain uses TRBV5-5 with TRBJ1-4; TRBD1 aligns across 10 bases. The V segment lost 4 bases and the J segment 8 bases; nucleotides outside the gene matches: 5. The CDR3 has 14 residues. Germline assignment: CDR1 SGHKS and CDR2 YYEKEE (reference sequence). The CDR3 DNA follows: TGTGCCAGCAGCGGGGGACAGGGGCGGGAAAAACTGTTTTTT. This sequence encodes CASSGGQGREKLFF. Together with reference TRBV5-5 and TRBJ1-4, the CDR3 gives the full variable domain: DAGVTQSPTHLIKTRGQQVTLRCSPISGHKSVSWYQQVLGQGPQFIFQYYEKEERGRGNFPDRFSARQFPNYSSELNVNALLLGDSALYLCASSGGQGREKLFFGSGTQLSVL.

This clone was seen only a few times. The rearrangement joins TRBV6-5 to TRBJ2-7; D gene unclear. Looked up from germline, CDR1 is MNHEY and CDR2 is SVGAGI. Trimming took 0 bases from V and 0 from J, leaving 9 bases between them. The CDR3 consists of 15 residues. CDR3 in amino acids: CASSYSKGVSYEQYF. DNA for the CDR3: TGTGCCAGCAGTTACTCTAAAGGCGTCTCCTACGAGCAGTACTTC.

This rearrangement joins TRBV4-1 to TRBJ2-5; tentatively, D is TRBD2 (6 bases). Trimming left V 5 bases short and J 0 bases short, with 16 bases between. CDR3 length equals 16 residues. CDR1 is MGHRA and CDR2 is YSYEKL in the germline V gene. CDR3 sequence reads: CASSKGVQRDQETQYF. In nucleotides, the CDR3 is TGCGCCAGCAGCAAAGGGGTCCAGCGGGACCAAGAGACCCAGTACTTC.